This T cell receptor (beta chain) came from a study of T cells in narcolepsy. Libraries were prepared by immunoSEQ multiplex PCR; TCRdb keeps only in-frame clonotypes and omits some of them. The sample carries tens of thousands of clones, around 89% recorded once. Germline V lookup: CDR1 SGHNT, CDR2 YYREEE (reference sequence). The V end lost 3 bases, the J end lost 5 bases, and 17 bases lay between the germline ends. This CDR3 has 15 residues. This clone was seen just once. The sample contains more than one DNA sequence encoding this CDR3. The V call is TRBV5-4, the J call TRBJ2-5; D possibly matches TRBD1 or TRBD2 (5 bases each). Material for sequencing was CD45RA- memory CD4+ T cells from PBMCs. The source of this sequence is a human donor with narcolepsy. The DNA of the CDR3 is TGTGCCAGCAGCTCGTCGGGGACGGTGGGGGAGACCCAGTACTTC. Its protein product is CASSSSGTVGETQYF.